Presented here are 23 T cell receptor beta chains from one specimen sequenced in a study. TCRdb re-derived calls from the 5' RACE reads in MiXCR, one entry per CDR3 protein. The sample consists of about 32,000 distinct CDR3 sequences, roughly 24% of them appearing once. The sample consisted of memory CD4+ T cells sorted from blood. Subset meaning: memory CD4+ T cells, CD4+CD45RO+CD25-. These receptors originate from a female donor with breast cancer.

This chain uses TRBV12-3 or TRBV12-4 with TRBJ2-2, with TRBD2 identical over 16 bases. Germline trimming cut 1 base from V and 6 bases from J; bases unmatched to any gene: 8. The CDR3 spans 19 residues. The CDR3 sequence: CASSLEGTSGRARAGELFF. DNA of the CDR3: TGTGCCAGCAGTTTAGAAGGGACTAGCGGGAGGGCGAGAGCCGGGGAGCTGTTTTTT.

This clonotype was recorded at least ten times. This chain uses TRBV20-1 with TRBJ1-2; D is perhaps TRBD1 (5 bases). V gave up 0 bases and J gave up 0 bases, with 14 bases separating them. The CDR3 spans 16 residues. The germline gives CDR1 DFQATT, CDR2 SNEGSKA (reference sequence). The CDR3 DNA sequence: TGCAGTGCTAGAGAAGTGACAGCAACAGCTAACTATGGCTACACCTTC. Protein: CSAREVTATANYGYTF.

This clonotype appeared a single time. This sequence joins TRBV20-1 and TRBJ2-7; maybe TRBD2 (6 bases). V was pared by 5 bases and J by 0 bases, with 17 bases between. CDR3 length: 15 amino acids. Germline values: CDR1 DFQATT, CDR2 SNEGSKA (reference sequence). The CDR3 DNA reads TGCAGTGCTGTGGCTTGGGACTCCGGCTCCTACGAGCAGTACTTC. It yields the protein CSAVAWDSGSYEQYF.

At least ten counts were recorded for this clonotype. The rearrangement links TRBV9 to TRBJ1-6; 10 nucleotides line up with TRBD1. CDR1 SGDLS and CDR2 YYNGEE come from the germline V gene. This CDR3 is 15 amino acids long. V dropped 3 bases and J dropped 7; count of bases not matched to a gene: 4. The CDR3 sequence is CASSGGGQGNSPLHF. CDR3 DNA: TGTGCCAGCAGCGGAGGGGGACAGGGGAATTCACCCCTCCACTTT.

This clonotype was detected many times. The chain employs TRBV27 and TRBJ2-3; possible D gene TRBD2, 5 bases. The CDR3 has 14 residues. Germline V gene sequence: CDR1 MNHEY, CDR2 SMNVEV (reference sequence). V was clipped by 2 bases and J by 6 bases, with 12 bases between them. The CDR3 sequence: CASSLVAGPDTQYF. CDR3 nucleotide sequence: TGTGCCAGCAGTTTAGTGGCGGGCCCCGATACGCAGTATTTT.

The chain is built from TRBV7-9 and TRBJ2-3; the match to TRBD2 covers 7 bases. This CDR3 has 16 amino acids. V shed 4 bases and J 2 bases; nucleotides not matched to a gene: 9. The germline V gene has CDR1 SEHNR and CDR2 FQNEAQ (reference sequence). CDR3 sequence (DNA): TGTGCCAGCAGCTCAGCAGGGAGGGAATTCACAGATACGCAGTATTTT. Translation: CASSSAGREFTDTQYF.

The chain employs TRBV6-1 and TRBJ1-5; D not resolved. CDR3 length equals 15 residues. CDR1 is MNHNS, CDR2 SASEGT, per germline. Trimming shortened V by 2 bases and J by 0 bases, and 8 bases separated the two germline ends. The chain's CDR3 is CASSEFGNSNQPQHF. DNA for the CDR3: TGTGCCAGCAGTGAATTTGGAAATAGCAATCAGCCCCAGCATTTT.

About this clonotype itself: Germline is not matched at one junction end, which may reflect a read error. CDR3 nucleotide sequence: TGTACCAGCAGCTCCGGGATCCAGGGAGGGGAGCTGTTTTTT. Protein sequence: CTSSSGIQGGELFF. The gene calls are TRBV11-2 and TRBJ2-2, with D perhaps matching TRBD1 or TRBD2 (5 bases each). The CDR3 covers 14 residues. Germline lookup yields CDR1 SGHAT and CDR2 FQNNGV.

This clonotype was seen once. A much bigger clone sits one base away, suggesting this may be a read error. The V call is TRBV4-1, the J call TRBJ1-1; D might be TRBD1 (5 bases). There are 17 residues in the CDR3. Germline V gene data show CDR1 as MGHRA and CDR2 as YSYEKL. CDR3 nucleotides: TGCGCCAACAGCCATGGTCAGGGTATAATAGGGGAGACTGAAGCTTTCTTT. This gives the protein CANSHGQGIIGETEAFF.

This clonotype was recorded many times. V gene TRBV28 combines with J gene TRBJ2-1; 14 nucleotides agree with TRBD2. The V and J ends lost 6 bases and 7 bases, in that order; junction bases with no gene match: 5. The CDR3 runs to 15 residues. Germline lookup yields CDR1 MDHEN and CDR2 SYDVKM. CDR3: CASRRLAGGPNEQFF. DNA of the CDR3: TGTGCCAGCAGAAGACTAGCGGGGGGGCCTAATGAGCAGTTCTTC.

A few counts support this clonotype. The chain couples TRBV7-9 to TRBJ2-3, with TRBD2 as a possible D gene (5 bases). The length of the CDR3 is 14 residues. Germline V gene data show CDR1 as SEHNR and CDR2 as FQNEAQ (reference sequence). V lost 6 bases to trimming and J lost 2 bases, with 12 bases between them. The CDR3 loop reads CASRLERITDTQYF. CDR3 bases: TGTGCCAGCAGATTGGAGCGGATCACAGATACGCAGTATTTT. Combining the CDR3 with reference TRBV7-9 and TRBJ2-3 gives the whole variable domain DTGVSQNPRHKITKRGQNVTFRCDPISEHNRLYWYRQTLGQGPEFLTYFQNEAQLEKSRLLSDRFSAERPKGSFSTLEIQRTEQGDSAMYLCASRLERITDTQYFGPGTRLTVL.

This chain connects TRBV12-3 or TRBV12-4 to TRBJ2-2; 10 bases are a match to TRBD2. With V trimmed by 7 bases and J by 1 base, 6 bases remained unmatched. The CDR3 runs to 16 residues. In nucleotides, the CDR3 is TGTGCCAGCACCCCTCGGACTAGCGGGAACACCGGGGAGCTGTTTTTT. Encoded protein: CASTPRTSGNTGELFF.

The rearrangement uses TRBV6-5 and TRBJ2-2; TRBD1 or TRBD2 may be the D gene (5 bases each). This CDR3 region has 14 residues. Trimming removed 6 bases at V and 5 bases at J, with 13 bases between. Germline V gene lookup returns CDR1 MNHEY and CDR2 SVGAGI. The CDR3 region is CASSRGTVTGELFF. The CDR3 nucleotides are TGTGCCAGCAGCCGTGGGACGGTGACCGGGGAGCTGTTTTTT.

This clonotype was found many times. The V call is TRBV5-1, the J call TRBJ2-7, with D uncertain. Trimming cost V 0 bases and J 2 bases, with 6 bases left between them. Germline assignment: CDR1 SGHRS and CDR2 YFSETQ. CDR3 size: 13 residues. The DNA of the CDR3 is TGCGCCAGCAGCTTGGAGGCAACCTACGAGCAGTACTTC. This encodes CASSLEATYEQYF.

The chain combines TRBV7-9 with TRBJ2-1, with D unresolved. This CDR3 is built from 12 residues. Germline V gene data show CDR1 as SEHNR and CDR2 as FQNEAQ (reference sequence). V dropped 1 base and J dropped 10 bases, with 8 bases sitting between them. CDR3 nucleotides: TGTGCCAGCAGCTTAGTCCCGAGGGAGCAGTTCTTC. Its translation: CASSLVPREQFF.

This clonotype was observed at least ten times. This chain uses TRBV24-1 with TRBJ2-3; D may be TRBD1 (5 bases). V was clipped by 5 bases and J by 3 bases, with 23 bases between them. The CDR3 is 18 residues long. Germline V gene lookup returns CDR1 KGHDR and CDR2 SFDVKD. The CDR3 DNA reads TGTGCCACCAGTGTCGACAGTCAAGTACCCGAAGGGACAGATACGCAGTATTTT. It encodes CATSVDSQVPEGTDTQYF.

This clonotype has at least ten counts. One end of the junction does not line up with germline, which may come from a read error. The J gene is TRBJ2-5, the V gene TRBV7-8; TRBD2 matches at 9 bases. The CDR3 is made up of 14 amino acids. Germline V CDR1 and CDR2: SGHVS, FQNEAQ. The CDR3 loop is CASRLAGVQETQYF. The CDR3 DNA reads as TGTGCCAGCAGGTTAGCGGGAGTACAAGAGACCCAGTACTTC.

The chain combines TRBV27 with TRBJ2-5; possibly TRBD2 for D (6 bases). The V gene lost 3 bases and the J gene lost 6 bases, with 17 bases spanning the gap. CDR3 length: 15 amino acids. Germline-derived CDR1 and CDR2 are MNHEY and SMNVEV (reference sequence). This chain's CDR3 is CASSFGGGRSKTQYF. The CDR3 DNA sequence: TGTGCCAGCAGTTTTGGTGGGGGGAGATCGAAGACCCAGTACTTC.

The chain joins TRBV4-1 to TRBJ1-1; 7 bases align to TRBD1. Trimming took 1 base from V and 1 from J; bases not matched to a gene: 6. The CDR3 consists of 16 residues. Germline assignment: CDR1 MGHRA and CDR2 YSYEKL. The CDR3 is CASSQVPGGRNTEAFF. CDR3 nucleotides: TGCGCCAGCAGCCAAGTCCCAGGGGGGAGGAACACTGAAGCTTTCTTT.

On this clonotype: Just one base apart from a much larger clone, this may be a read error. The V call is TRBV5-1, the J call TRBJ2-2; D gene ambiguous. The CDR3 is made up of 15 amino acids. Germline V gene lookup returns CDR1 SGHRS and CDR2 YFSETQ. V was shortened by 0 bases and J by 2 bases, with 8 bases between the two germline ends. As DNA, the CDR3 is TGCGCCAGCAGCTTGGAGGGTAGAAACACCGGGGAGCTGTTTTTT. Encoded protein: CASSLEGRNTGELFF.

This clonotype was observed a handful of times. The V call is TRBV7-8, the J call TRBJ2-3; D is undetermined. Trimming cost V 6 bases and J 0 bases, with 16 bases left between them. The CDR3 is 16 amino acids. CDR1 is SGHVS and CDR2 is FQNEAQ in the germline V gene. The CDR3 bases are TGTGCCAGCAGAGCCCCTCTACGGTCTAGCACAGATACGCAGTATTTT. Encoded protein: CASRAPLRSSTDTQYF.

Details on this clonotype: Being one base from a much bigger clone, this may be a read error. This chain connects TRBV4-1 to TRBJ2-4; TRBD2 is a possible D gene (5 bases). The length of the CDR3 is 15 residues. Germline values: CDR1 MGHRA, CDR2 YSYEKL. CDR3 in amino acids: CASSQVGLAKNIRYF. The DNA of the CDR3 is TGCGCCAGCAGCCAAGTCGGGCTAGCCAAAAACATTCGGTACTTC.

This clonotype was seen repeatedly, ten times or more. This sequence joins TRBV6-5 and TRBJ1-1, with D unresolved. This CDR3 comprises 13 residues. Trimming cost V 5 bases and J 5 bases, with 12 bases left between them. CDR1 is MNHEY, CDR2 SVGAGI, per germline. CDR3 amino acids: CASSAVGRTEAFF. CDR3 bases: TGTGCCAGCAGTGCCGTAGGCCGTACTGAAGCTTTCTTT.